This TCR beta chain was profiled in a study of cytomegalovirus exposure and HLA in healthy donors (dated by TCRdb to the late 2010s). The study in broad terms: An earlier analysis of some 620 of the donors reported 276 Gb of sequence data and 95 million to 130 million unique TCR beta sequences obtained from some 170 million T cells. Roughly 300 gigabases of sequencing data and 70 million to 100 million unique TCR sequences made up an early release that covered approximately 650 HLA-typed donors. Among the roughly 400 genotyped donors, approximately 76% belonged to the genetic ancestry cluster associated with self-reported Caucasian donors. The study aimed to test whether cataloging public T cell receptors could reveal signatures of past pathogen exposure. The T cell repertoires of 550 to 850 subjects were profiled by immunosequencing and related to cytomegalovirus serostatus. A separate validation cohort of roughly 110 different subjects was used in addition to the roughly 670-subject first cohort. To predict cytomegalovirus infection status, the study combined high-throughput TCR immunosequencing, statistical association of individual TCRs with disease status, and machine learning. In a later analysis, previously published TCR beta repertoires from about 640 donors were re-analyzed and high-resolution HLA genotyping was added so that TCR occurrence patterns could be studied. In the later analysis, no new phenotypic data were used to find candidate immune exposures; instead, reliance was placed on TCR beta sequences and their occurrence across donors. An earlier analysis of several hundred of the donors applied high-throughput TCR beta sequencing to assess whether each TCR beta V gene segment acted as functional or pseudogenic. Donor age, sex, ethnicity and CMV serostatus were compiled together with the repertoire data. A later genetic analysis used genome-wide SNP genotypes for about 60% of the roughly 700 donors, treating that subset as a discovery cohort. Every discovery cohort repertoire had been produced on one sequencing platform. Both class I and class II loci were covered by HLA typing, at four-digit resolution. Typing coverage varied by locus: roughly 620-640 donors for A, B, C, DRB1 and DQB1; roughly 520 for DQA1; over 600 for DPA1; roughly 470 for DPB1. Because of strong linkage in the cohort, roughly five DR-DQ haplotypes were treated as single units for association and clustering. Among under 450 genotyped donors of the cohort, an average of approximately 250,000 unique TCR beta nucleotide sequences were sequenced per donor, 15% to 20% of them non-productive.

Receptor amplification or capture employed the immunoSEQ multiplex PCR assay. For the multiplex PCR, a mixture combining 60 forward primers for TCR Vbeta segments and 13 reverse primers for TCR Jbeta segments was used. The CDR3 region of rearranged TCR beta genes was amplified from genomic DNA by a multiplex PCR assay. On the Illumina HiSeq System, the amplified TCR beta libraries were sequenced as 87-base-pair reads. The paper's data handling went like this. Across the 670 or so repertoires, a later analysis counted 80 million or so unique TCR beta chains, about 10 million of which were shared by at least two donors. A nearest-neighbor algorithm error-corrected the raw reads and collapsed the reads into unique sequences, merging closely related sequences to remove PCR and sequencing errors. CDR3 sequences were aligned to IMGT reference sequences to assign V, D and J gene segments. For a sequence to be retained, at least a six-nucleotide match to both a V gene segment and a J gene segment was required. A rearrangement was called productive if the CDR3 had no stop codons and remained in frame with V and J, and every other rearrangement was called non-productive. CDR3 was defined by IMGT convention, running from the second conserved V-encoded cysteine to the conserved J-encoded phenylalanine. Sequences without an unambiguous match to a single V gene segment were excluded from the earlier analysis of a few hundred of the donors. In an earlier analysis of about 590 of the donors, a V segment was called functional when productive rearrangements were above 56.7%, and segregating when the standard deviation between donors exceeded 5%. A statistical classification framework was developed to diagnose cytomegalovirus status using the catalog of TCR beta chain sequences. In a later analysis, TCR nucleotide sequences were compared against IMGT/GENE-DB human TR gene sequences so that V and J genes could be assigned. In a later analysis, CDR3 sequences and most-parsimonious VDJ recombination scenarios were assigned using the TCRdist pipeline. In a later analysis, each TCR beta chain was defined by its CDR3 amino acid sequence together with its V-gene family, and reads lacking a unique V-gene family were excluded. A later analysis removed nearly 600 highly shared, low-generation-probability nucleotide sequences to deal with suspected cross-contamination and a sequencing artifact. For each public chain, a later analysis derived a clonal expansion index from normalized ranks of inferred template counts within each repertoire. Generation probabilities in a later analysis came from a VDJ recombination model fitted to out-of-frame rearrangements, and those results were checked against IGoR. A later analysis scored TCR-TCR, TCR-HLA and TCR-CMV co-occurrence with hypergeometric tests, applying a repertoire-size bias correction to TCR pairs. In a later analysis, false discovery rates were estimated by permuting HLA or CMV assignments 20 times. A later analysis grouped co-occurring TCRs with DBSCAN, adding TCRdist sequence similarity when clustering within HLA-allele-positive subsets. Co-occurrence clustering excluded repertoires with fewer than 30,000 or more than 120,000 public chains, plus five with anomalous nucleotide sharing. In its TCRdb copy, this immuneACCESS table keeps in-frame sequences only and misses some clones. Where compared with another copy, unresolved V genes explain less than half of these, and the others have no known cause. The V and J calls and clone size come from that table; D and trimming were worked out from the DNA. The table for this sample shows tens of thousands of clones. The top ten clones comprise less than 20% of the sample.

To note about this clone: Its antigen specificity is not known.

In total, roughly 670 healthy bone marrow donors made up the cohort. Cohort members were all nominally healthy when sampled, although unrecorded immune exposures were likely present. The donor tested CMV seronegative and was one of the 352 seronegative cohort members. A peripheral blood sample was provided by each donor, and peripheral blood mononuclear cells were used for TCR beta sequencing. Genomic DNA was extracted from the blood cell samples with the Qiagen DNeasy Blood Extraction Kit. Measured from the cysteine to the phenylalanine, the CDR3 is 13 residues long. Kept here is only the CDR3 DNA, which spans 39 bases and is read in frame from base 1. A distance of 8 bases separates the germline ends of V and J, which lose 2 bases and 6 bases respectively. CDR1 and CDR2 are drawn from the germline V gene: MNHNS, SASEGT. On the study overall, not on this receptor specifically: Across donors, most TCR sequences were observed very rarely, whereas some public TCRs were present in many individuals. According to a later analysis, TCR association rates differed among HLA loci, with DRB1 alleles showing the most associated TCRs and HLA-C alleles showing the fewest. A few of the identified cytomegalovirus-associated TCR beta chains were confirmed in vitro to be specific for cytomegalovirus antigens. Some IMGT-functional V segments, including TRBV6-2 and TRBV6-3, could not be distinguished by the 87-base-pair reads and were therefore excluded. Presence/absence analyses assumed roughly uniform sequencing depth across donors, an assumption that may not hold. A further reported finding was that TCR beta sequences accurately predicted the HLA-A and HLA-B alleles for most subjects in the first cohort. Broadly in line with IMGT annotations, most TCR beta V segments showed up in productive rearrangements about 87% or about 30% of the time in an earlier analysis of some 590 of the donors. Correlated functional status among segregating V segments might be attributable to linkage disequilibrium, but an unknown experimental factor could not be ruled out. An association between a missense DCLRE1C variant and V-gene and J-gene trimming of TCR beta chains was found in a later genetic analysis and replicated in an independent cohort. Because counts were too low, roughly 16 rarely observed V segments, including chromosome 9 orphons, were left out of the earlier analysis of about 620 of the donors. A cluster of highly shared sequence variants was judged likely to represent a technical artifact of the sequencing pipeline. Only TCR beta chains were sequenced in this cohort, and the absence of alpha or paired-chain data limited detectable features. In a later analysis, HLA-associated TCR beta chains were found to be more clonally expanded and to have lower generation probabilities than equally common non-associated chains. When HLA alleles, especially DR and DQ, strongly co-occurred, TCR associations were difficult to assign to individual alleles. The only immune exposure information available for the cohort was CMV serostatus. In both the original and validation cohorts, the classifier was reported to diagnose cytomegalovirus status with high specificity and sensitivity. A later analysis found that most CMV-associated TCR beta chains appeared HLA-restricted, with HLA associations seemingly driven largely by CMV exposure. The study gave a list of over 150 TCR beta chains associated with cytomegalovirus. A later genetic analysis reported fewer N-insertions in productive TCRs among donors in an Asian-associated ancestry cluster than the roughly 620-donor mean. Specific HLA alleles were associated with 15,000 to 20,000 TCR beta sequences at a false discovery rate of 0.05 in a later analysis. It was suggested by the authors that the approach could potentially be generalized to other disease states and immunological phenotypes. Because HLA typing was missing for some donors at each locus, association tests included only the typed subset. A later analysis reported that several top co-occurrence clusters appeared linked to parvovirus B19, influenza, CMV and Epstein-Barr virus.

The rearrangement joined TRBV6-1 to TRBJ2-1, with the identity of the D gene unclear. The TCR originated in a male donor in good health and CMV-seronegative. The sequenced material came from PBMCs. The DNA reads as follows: TGTGCCAGCAGTGAATTCGCGGCCAATGAGCAGTTCTTC. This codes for CASSEFAANEQFF.